This TCR beta chain was documented in a study of Graves' ophthalmopathy and Graves' hyperthyroidism. RNA transcripts provided the template for amplifying TCR beta CDR3 regions. An opening RT-PCR round employed HTBI primers and preceded a second-round multiplex PCR. One entry per CDR3 protein results from TCRdb running MiXCR on the multiplex PCR reads. In the table there are roughly 160,000 distinct CDR3 sequences, approximately 40% of which are singletons. This clonotype was detected many times. There are 16 residues in the CDR3. Germline loops: CDR1 LGHNT, CDR2 FRNRAP. Trimming cost V 0 bases and J 2 bases, with 11 bases left between them.

The sample was peripheral blood. The receptor comes from a man aged 30-40 years with Graves' ophthalmopathy. V usage is TRBV12-5 and J usage is TRBJ1-5; D gene ambiguous. The CDR3 nucleotides read TGTGCTAGTGGTTTGGTACCCGGTCTGGGCAATCAGCCCCAGCATTTT. Protein sequence: CASGLVPGLGNQPQHF.